What follows are 26 T cell receptor beta chains derived from one specimen sequenced in a study of T cell repertoires in cytomegalovirus infection. The antigens for these receptors are not known. TCRdb reanalysed the reads using MiXCR and keeps one entry per CDR3 protein. The sample consists of about 150,000 distinct CDR3 sequences, approximately 30% of them appearing once. The sample consisted of CD8+ T cells from cultured PBMCs, taken from culture after CMV antigen stimulation. The source of these receptors is a human donor in good health (CMV status not recorded). Some clones in this sample may be carry-over from other donors' samples.

This chain joins TRBV12-3 or TRBV12-4 and TRBJ1-6, with no clear D. The CDR3 spans 14 residues. V shed 4 bases and J shed 7 bases, with 11 bases lying between them. DNA of the CDR3: TGTGCCAGCAGTTCCCGGATTATAAATTCACCCCTCCACTTT. It translates to CASSSRIINSPLHF.

This clonotype was observed a few times. V gene TRBV7-2 combines with J gene TRBJ2-7, with D possibly called TRBD1 or TRBD2 (5 bases each). The V gene's germline CDR1 is SGHTA and CDR2 FQGNSA. The V end was cut by 4 bases, the J end by 2 bases, with 21 bases between. The CDR3 has 17 amino acids. The CDR3 DNA follows: TGTGCCAGCAGCTCCGAAACGGGACCCCCAAGACCCTACGAGCAGTACTTC. Translating it yields CASSSETGPPRPYEQYF.

This clonotype was seen more than once but under ten times. The chain combines TRBV4-1 with TRBJ1-6; D gene ambiguous. The CDR3 loop spans 15 amino acids. Deletions cut 0 bases from V and 8 bases from J, with 11 bases between. The V gene's germline CDR1 is MGHRA and CDR2 YSYEKL. CDR3 protein: CASSQEQRRDSPLHF. The CDR3 region has the DNA TGCGCCAGCAGCCAAGAACAGCGACGAGATTCACCCCTCCACTTT.

This clonotype has only a few counts. V gene TRBV10-3 combines with J gene TRBJ2-1; D gene ambiguous. The V and J ends lost 10 bases and 5 bases respectively, with 15 bases between them. Germline V lookup: CDR1 ENHRY, CDR2 SYGVKD. The CDR3 is 13 amino acids. CDR3 region: CATKNEVNNEQFF. The CDR3 DNA sequence: TGTGCCACCAAAAACGAGGTTAACAATGAGCAGTTCTTC.

The V and J genes are TRBV9 and TRBJ2-1; D is undetermined. The CDR3 is made up of 12 amino acids. Trimming took 2 bases from V and 3 from J, leaving 3 bases between them. In germline, CDR1 is SGDLS, CDR2 YYNGEE. The CDR3 DNA follows: TGTGCCAGCAGCGTTGGCTACAATGAGCAGTTCTTC. Translation gives CASSVGYNEQFF.

This clonotype has at least ten counts. The chain joins TRBV20-1 to TRBJ1-5; 7 positions match TRBD1. Germline values: CDR1 DFQATT, CDR2 SNEGSKA (reference sequence). The CDR3 spans 14 residues. V dropped 6 bases and J dropped 1; count of bases not matched to a gene: 6. CDR3 amino acids: CSARGQSSNQPQHF. As DNA, the CDR3 is TGCAGTGCGCGGGGACAGTCGAGCAATCAGCCCCAGCATTTT.

This chain links TRBV6-5 with TRBJ2-1; tentative D call: TRBD2 (5 bases). Per the germline V gene, CDR1 is MNHEY and CDR2 is SVGAGI. The CDR3 contains 12 residues. Trimming stripped 1 base from V and 14 bases from J, with 12 bases between. The CDR3 loop is CASSYFGGREFF. The CDR3 DNA is TGTGCCAGCAGTTACTTTGGAGGACGGGAGTTCTTC.

This clonotype was seen more than once but under ten times. The J gene is TRBJ2-1, the V gene TRBV12-3 or TRBV12-4; the D gene is possibly TRBD1 (5 bases). V gave up 4 bases and J gave up 6 bases, with 16 bases separating them. The CDR3 extends over 15 amino acids. In nucleotides, the CDR3 is TGTGCCAGCAGTTGGGGCCAGGTTCCTTTCAATGAGCAGTTCTTC. Translated, it gives CASSWGQVPFNEQFF.

The count of this clonotype is one. The chain employs TRBV7-3 and TRBJ1-1, with D unclear. V was trimmed by 6 bases and J by 2 bases, leaving 19 bases between them. Germline CDR1 is SGHTA and CDR2 is FQGTGA. CDR3 length: 16 residues. The CDR3 DNA is TGTGCCAGCAGTCTCGGCATAAACAGCCTCAACACTGAAGCTTTCTTT. Its translation: CASSLGINSLNTEAFF.

This chain joins TRBV5-4 and TRBJ2-2; D is possibly TRBD1 or TRBD2 (5 bases each). Trimming stripped 0 bases from V and 7 bases from J, with 19 bases between. The CDR3 is made up of 17 amino acids. CDR1 SGHNT and CDR2 YYREEE come from the germline V gene (reference sequence). The CDR3: CASSLGPRGGAGGELFF. The CDR3 DNA reads as TGTGCCAGCAGCTTGGGCCCCCGAGGTGGGGCGGGCGGGGAGCTGTTTTTT.

The chain combines TRBV27 with TRBJ2-7, with 9 bases that match TRBD2. V was pared by 8 bases and J by 6 bases, with 8 bases of the junction left unmatched. Germline V gene lookup returns CDR1 MNHEY and CDR2 SMNVEV (reference sequence). The length of the CDR3 is 13 residues. The CDR3 sequence: CASGGSGGVEQYF. The CDR3 DNA reads as TGTGCCAGCGGAGGTAGCGGGGGAGTCGAGCAGTACTTC.

This clonotype showed up just a few times. This sequence joins TRBV7-9 and TRBJ2-7, with 9 bases fitting TRBD1. CDR1 and CDR2 (germline): SEHNR, FQNEAQ (reference sequence). The CDR3 has 13 amino acids. J lost 5 bases, V lost 6 bases, and 5 bases had no gene match. The CDR3 region has the DNA TGTGCCAGCAGGGGACAGGGTGGGGACGAGCAGTACTTC. Translated, it gives CASRGQGGDEQYF. The whole variable domain, remainder taken from reference TRBV7-9 and TRBJ2-7, is DTGVSQNPRHKITKRGQNVTFRCDPISEHNRLYWYRQTLGQGPEFLTYFQNEAQLEKSRLLSDRFSAERPKGSFSTLEIQRTEQGDSAMYLCASRGQGGDEQYFGPGTRLTVT.

This clonotype has a handful of counts. This chain joins TRBV27 and TRBJ1-3, with D possibly matching TRBD1 (6 bases). Germline CDR1 is MNHEY and CDR2 is SMNVEV (reference sequence). This CDR3 region has 16 residues. V was clipped by 8 bases and J by 2 bases, with 19 bases between them. CDR3 in amino acids: CASGSIQGTPGNTIYF. As DNA, the CDR3 is TGTGCCAGCGGGTCTATACAGGGTACGCCTGGAAACACCATATATTTT.

The chain employs TRBV5-4 and TRBJ1-2; D call uncertain. Deletions cut 4 bases from V and 5 bases from J, with 9 bases between. The CDR3 totals 12 residues. Germline CDR1 and CDR2: SGHNT and YYREEE (reference sequence). CDR3 bases: TGTGCCAGCAGCAAGGACGGATATGGCTACACCTTC. Encoded protein: CASSKDGYGYTF.

The V gene is TRBV12-3 or TRBV12-4, the J gene TRBJ2-3, with D perhaps TRBD1 (6 bases). There are 15 residues in the CDR3. Trimming left V 4 bases short and J 3 bases short, with 14 bases between. The CDR3 reads CASSSDSEGTDTQYF. DNA for the CDR3: TGTGCCAGCAGTTCGGACAGCGAGGGGACAGATACGCAGTATTTT.

The CDR3 reads CSQGGAKETQYF. The CDR3 region has the DNA TGCAGCCAGGGGGGGGCCAAAGAGACCCAGTACTTC. The J gene is TRBJ2-5, the V gene TRBV20-1; either TRBD1 or TRBD2 may supply D (7 bases each). The CDR3 contains 12 residues. Germline lookup yields CDR1 DFQATT and CDR2 SNEGSKA (reference sequence).

This clonotype was counted only a few times. The rearrangement uses TRBV7-2 and TRBJ2-7; possibly TRBD2 for D (6 bases). Germline CDR1 is SGHTA and CDR2 is FQGNSA. The V end was cut by 2 bases, the J end by 3 bases, with 11 bases between. The CDR3 consists of 14 residues. The CDR3, as DNA: TGTGCCAGCAGCTTAACGCTTAGCGGCTACGAGCAGTACTTC. This sequence encodes CASSLTLSGYEQYF. Combining the CDR3 with reference TRBV7-2 and TRBJ2-7 gives the whole variable domain GAGVSQSPSNKVTEKGKDVELRCDPISGHTALYWYRQSLGQGLEFLIYFQGNSAPDKSGLPSDRFSAERTGGSVSTLTIQRTQQEDSAVYLCASSLTLSGYEQYFGPGTRLTVT.

This chain joins TRBV5-8 and TRBJ2-7; 12 bases are shared with TRBD2. Trimming removed 4 bases from V and 4 bases from J; junction bases left unmatched: 9. Germline CDR1 SGHTS, CDR2 YDEGEE. This CDR3 comprises 16 residues. CDR3 amino acids: CASSVETSGGRYEQYF. In DNA, the CDR3 is TGTGCCAGCAGCGTGGAGACTAGCGGGGGTAGATACGAGCAGTACTTC.

V gene TRBV27 combines with J gene TRBJ2-5; tentative D call: TRBD2 (5 bases). The V gene's germline CDR1 is MNHEY and CDR2 SMNVEV (reference sequence). The CDR3 has 14 residues. Between the trimmed V and J ends, which lost 6 bases and 4 bases, there was a span of 15 bases. In DNA form, the CDR3 reads TGTGCCAGCAGCCCGGGAAGCTTTGGAGAGACCCAGTACTTC. This translates into CASSPGSFGETQYF.

As regards this clonotype: An end of the junction does not agree with germline; a read error may underlie this. V is TRBV2 and J is TRBJ2-5; 9 positions agree with TRBD2. The CDR3 has 14 residues. The V gene's germline CDR1 is SNHLY and CDR2 FYNNEI. The CDR3 nucleotides are TGTGTCAGCCTAGCGGGGAAGTACCAAGAGACCCAGTACTTC. It yields the protein CVSLAGKYQETQYF.

This rearrangement joins TRBV7-9 to TRBJ2-5, with D uncertain. CDR1 and CDR2 from the germline V gene are SEHNR and FQNEAQ (reference sequence). Trimming cost V 5 bases and J 3 bases, with 7 bases left between them. There are 12 residues in the CDR3. CDR3 bases: TGTGCCAGCAGCGCCATCGAAGAGACCCAGTACTTC. Translation: CASSAIEETQYF.

The V and J genes are TRBV4-1 and TRBJ1-1, with D uncertain. Germline loops: CDR1 MGHRA, CDR2 YSYEKL. This CDR3 spans 13 amino acids. The V end lost 1 base, the J end lost 7 bases, and 10 bases lay between the germline ends. This chain's CDR3 is CASSQAGILEAFF. CDR3 nucleotide sequence: TGCGCCAGCAGCCAAGCAGGAATCCTTGAAGCTTTCTTT.

The chain combines TRBV27 with TRBJ2-2, with 9 nucleotides matching TRBD1. Unmatched junction bases numbered 18, after V lost 4 bases and J lost 6 bases. This CDR3 comprises 19 residues. CDR1 and CDR2 (germline): MNHEY, SMNVEV (reference sequence). The CDR3, as DNA: TGTGCCAGCAGTTCCCCCGGGACAGGGACTCCACTCCACCCCGGGGAGCTGTTTTTT. Amino acid sequence: CASSSPGTGTPLHPGELFF.

This clonotype was seen a few times. CDR3: CASNLGTAYSNQPQHF. CDR3 sequence (DNA): TGTGCCAGCAATCTCGGGACAGCTTATAGCAATCAGCCCCAGCATTTT. The chain recombines TRBV6-6 with TRBJ1-5; TRBD1 aligns across 7 bases. J gave up 0 bases and V 7 bases, and 9 bases lay outside the gene matches. CDR3 size: 16 residues. The germline gives CDR1 MNHNY, CDR2 SVGAGI (reference sequence).

The chain links TRBV4-1 to TRBJ2-7, with D perhaps matching TRBD2 (5 bases). Trimming cost V 1 base and J 3 bases, with 10 bases left between them. The CDR3 totals 14 residues. CDR1 and CDR2 from the germline V gene are MGHRA and YSYEKL. This chain's CDR3 is CASSQAPGFYEQYF. The CDR3 nucleotides are TGCGCCAGCAGCCAAGCTCCGGGGTTCTACGAGCAGTACTTC.

Regarding this clonotype: A much larger clone differs by one base, so this may be a read error. V usage is TRBV5-1 and J usage is TRBJ1-1; no clear D. Per germline, CDR1 SGHRS and CDR2 YFSETQ. This CDR3 is built from 14 residues. Written as DNA, the CDR3 is TGCGCCAGCAGCTTGCTTGGGATGAACACTGAAGGTTTCTTT. It encodes CASSLLGMNTEGFF.